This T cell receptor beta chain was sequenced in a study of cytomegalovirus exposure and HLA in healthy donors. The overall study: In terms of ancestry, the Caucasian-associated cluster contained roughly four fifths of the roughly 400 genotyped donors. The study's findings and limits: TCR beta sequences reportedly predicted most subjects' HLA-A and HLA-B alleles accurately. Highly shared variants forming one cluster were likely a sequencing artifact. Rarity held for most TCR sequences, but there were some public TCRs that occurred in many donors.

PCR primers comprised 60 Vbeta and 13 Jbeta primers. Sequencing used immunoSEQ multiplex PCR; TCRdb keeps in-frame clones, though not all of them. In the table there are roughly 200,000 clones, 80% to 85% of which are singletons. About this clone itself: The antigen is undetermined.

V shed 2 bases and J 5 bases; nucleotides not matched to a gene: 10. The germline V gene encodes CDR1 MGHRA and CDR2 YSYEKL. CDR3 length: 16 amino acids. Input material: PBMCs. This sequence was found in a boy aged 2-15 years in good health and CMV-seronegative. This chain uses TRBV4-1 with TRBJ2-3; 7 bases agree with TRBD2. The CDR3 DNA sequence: TGCGCCAGCAGCCAACGTGAGGGAGGGCTGGGAGATACGCAGTATTTT. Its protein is CASSQREGGLGDTQYF.